The next 6 T cell receptor beta chains were all read from a single sample in a study of T-cell memory formation after mild COVID-19. Each CDR3 protein is one row after TCRdb ran MiXCR on the 5' RACE reads. The table records 250,000 to 350,000 distinct CDR3 sequences, around 19% of them present only once. The sequenced sample consisted of PBMCs or a T cell subset sorted from them (not recorded which). These receptors were obtained from a young man who had mild COVID-19 (a few samples of this study predate the infection). Cell type and time point are not known.

Only a few counts were recorded for this clonotype. The chain is built from TRBV6-2 or TRBV6-3 and TRBJ1-2; no clear D gene. The CDR3 totals 12 residues. CDR1 and CDR2 from the germline V gene are MNHEY and SVGEGT. V gave up 6 bases and J gave up 6 bases, with 11 bases separating them. This chain's CDR3 is CASRRGVNGYTF. DNA of the CDR3: TGTGCCAGCAGGCGCGGGGTTAATGGCTACACCTTC.

This clonotype was recorded a few times. The rearrangement links TRBV10-3 to TRBJ2-2; the D gene could be TRBD1 or TRBD2 (5 bases each). V was cut by 8 bases and J by 3 bases, with 16 bases left in between. Germline CDR1 and CDR2: ENHRY and SYGVKD. CDR3 length: 15 residues. CDR3 loop: CAIRAALGDTGELFF. In nucleotides, the CDR3 is TGTGCCATCCGGGCGGCTCTGGGGGACACCGGGGAGCTGTTTTTT.

This clonotype occurred a few times. This sequence joins TRBV6-5 and TRBJ1-1; D call uncertain. V dropped 7 bases and J dropped 7 bases, with 13 bases sitting between them. Germline loops: CDR1 MNHEY, CDR2 SVGAGI. This CDR3 is built from 12 residues. The CDR3 protein is CASKRGEDEAFF. DNA of the CDR3: TGTGCCAGCAAAAGAGGTGAGGATGAAGCTTTCTTT.

The V gene is TRBV29-1, the J gene TRBJ1-4; D not certain. Trimming pared 1 base from V and 8 bases from J, leaving 11 bases between. The V gene's germline CDR1 is SQVTM and CDR2 ANQGSEA. The CDR3 runs 13 residues. DNA of the CDR3: TGCAGCGTTGAAGCCCCGGGCTCGGAAAAACTGTTTTTT. As protein: CSVEAPGSEKLFF.

This clonotype was counted a few times. This sequence joins TRBV6-4 and TRBJ2-3, with 7 nucleotides matching TRBD1. Germline CDR1 and CDR2: MRHNA and SNTAGT. Unmatched junction bases numbered 12, after V lost 6 bases and J lost 3 bases. This CDR3 spans 16 amino acids. For the CDR3, the DNA is TGTGCCAGCAGCCTAATCGCAGGGGGTCTTACAGATACGCAGTATTTT. Protein: CASSLIAGGLTDTQYF.

The rearrangement links TRBV5-1 to TRBJ2-1; 8 positions agree with TRBD2. The V and J ends lost 4 bases and 0 bases, in that order; junction bases with no gene match: 12. Germline V gene lookup returns CDR1 SGHRS and CDR2 YFSETQ. The CDR3 is 18 residues long. CDR3 residues: CASSLGSGGRSSYNEQFF. The CDR3 DNA is TGCGCCAGCAGCCTGGGGTCGGGGGGGCGTAGCTCCTACAATGAGCAGTTCTTC. The whole variable domain, remainder taken from reference TRBV5-1 and TRBJ2-1, is KAGVTQTPRYLIKTRGQQVTLSCSPISGHRSVSWYQQTPGQGLQFLFEYFSETQRNKGNFPGRFSGRQFSNSRSEMNVSTLELGDSALYLCASSLGSGGRSSYNEQFFGPGTRLTVL.